Listed below are T cell receptor beta chains from one sample, sequenced in a study of cytomegalovirus exposure and HLA in healthy donors. Data came from immunoSEQ multiplex PCR; TCRdb stores just in-frame clones and leaves some out. The sample records more than 200,000 clones, about 80% being singletons. The sequencing input was PBMCs. Every receptor here comes from a man aged 40-49 years in good health and CMV-seronegative. The CDR3 runs from the conserved cysteine through the conserved F or W. A D gene is named only where the DNA matches it firmly. Where a row states a size, it is once, few, many or the class of an expanded clone; other rows omit it.

d_gene: TRBD1
j_gene: TRBJ1-6
v_gene: TRBV4-3
abundance: -
CDR3nt: TGCGCCAGCAATAGGCAGGGGGCCCCCCTCCACTTT
CDR3aa: CASNRQGAPLHF

d_gene: TRBD1
j_gene: TRBJ1-2
v_gene: TRBV4-3
abundance: -
CDR3nt: TGCGCCAGCAGCCAAGTTTATGGGACAGGGCTCGGCTACACCTTC
CDR3aa: CASSQVYGTGLGYTF

d_gene: -
j_gene: TRBJ2-1
v_gene: TRBV6-5
abundance: -
CDR3nt: TGTGCCAGCAGTTACGGGACTTCCCCTGAGCAGTTCTTC
CDR3aa: CASSYGTSPEQFF

d_gene: TRBD2
j_gene: TRBJ2-6
v_gene: TRBV18
abundance: -
CDR3nt: TGTGCCAGCTCACCCCTGGGACTAGCGGGAGGAAGCTCTGGGGCCAACGTCCTGACTTTC
CDR3aa: CASSPLGLAGGSSGANVLTF

d_gene: -
j_gene: TRBJ1-2
v_gene: TRBV11-1
abundance: -
CDR3nt: TGTGCCAGCAGCTTTGACCCGTGGGCGGGAGATGGCTACACCTTC
CDR3aa: CASSFDPWAGDGYTF

d_gene: -
j_gene: TRBJ2-2
v_gene: TRBV21-1
abundance: few
CDR3nt: TGTGCCAGCAGCAAAGTCGGATGGGCTAGCGGAAAAAACCCGAACACCGGGGAGCTGTTTTTT
CDR3aa: CASSKVGWASGKNPNTGELFF

d_gene: TRBD1
j_gene: TRBJ2-7
v_gene: TRBV19
abundance: -
CDR3nt: TGTGCCAGTAGTTTGATGACAGGGCTCGGGTACGAGCAGTACTTC
CDR3aa: CASSLMTGLGYEQYF

d_gene: TRBD1
j_gene: TRBJ1-2
v_gene: TRBV4-3
abundance: -
CDR3nt: TGCGCCAGCAGCCAAGTAGGGACAGCTTATGGCTACACCTTC
CDR3aa: CASSQVGTAYGYTF

d_gene: -
j_gene: TRBJ2-3
v_gene: TRBV19
abundance: -
CDR3nt: TGTGCCAGTAGTATAGGTTTCGTAGATACGCAGTATTTT
CDR3aa: CASSIGFVDTQYF

d_gene: -
j_gene: TRBJ1-5
v_gene: TRBV4-1
abundance: -
CDR3nt: TGCGCCAGCAGCCCCCTATGGGTCGGCGGGGACTTAAATCAGCCCCAGCATTTT
CDR3aa: CASSPLWVGGDLNQPQHF

d_gene: TRBD1
j_gene: TRBJ1-1
v_gene: TRBV19
abundance: -
CDR3nt: TGTGCCAGTAGTATAGGAAGGACAGGCGTGAACACTGAAGCTTTCTTT
CDR3aa: CASSIGRTGVNTEAFF

d_gene: -
j_gene: TRBJ2-1
v_gene: TRBV28
abundance: -
CDR3nt: TGTGCCAGCAGTCGTATCAGTGAGCAGTTCTTC
CDR3aa: CASSRISEQFF

d_gene: TRBD2
j_gene: TRBJ2-3
v_gene: TRBV5-4
abundance: -
CDR3nt: TGTGCCAGCAGCTTGGAACTCGGGGGGGGAGGTGCAGATACGCAGTATTTT
CDR3aa: CASSLELGGGGADTQYF

d_gene: -
j_gene: TRBJ2-1
v_gene: TRBV9
abundance: once
CDR3nt: TGTGCCAGCAGCGTAGCGCCAGCGGGCCTGACCAATGAGCAGTTCTTC
CDR3aa: CASSVAPAGLTNEQFF

d_gene: -
j_gene: TRBJ2-3
v_gene: TRBV9
abundance: few
CDR3nt: TGTGCCAGCAGTTTAACAGATACGCAGTATTTT
CDR3aa: CASSLTDTQYF

d_gene: TRBD2
j_gene: TRBJ2-2
v_gene: TRBV7-3
abundance: -
CDR3nt: TGTGCCAGCAGGTCGGGACTAGCGGGAGCCGGGGAGCTGTTTTTT
CDR3aa: CASRSGLAGAGELFF

d_gene: TRBD1
j_gene: TRBJ2-7
v_gene: TRBV15
abundance: -
CDR3nt: TGTGCCACCAGCAGAGCGACAGGGCGCGAGCAGTACTTC
CDR3aa: CATSRATGREQYF

d_gene: -
j_gene: TRBJ1-5
v_gene: TRBV6-5
abundance: -
CDR3nt: TGTGCCAGCAGTTACTCAGCCCGGCAGCCCCAGCATTTT
CDR3aa: CASSYSARQPQHF

d_gene: -
j_gene: TRBJ1-1
v_gene: TRBV15
abundance: -
CDR3nt: TGTGCCACCAGCGGGGGACAGAACACTGAAGCTTTCTTT
CDR3aa: CATSGGQNTEAFF

d_gene: -
j_gene: TRBJ2-7
v_gene: TRBV6-6
abundance: few
CDR3nt: TGTGCCAGCATCTGGGGGCGCGCCCACGAGCAGTACTTC
CDR3aa: CASIWGRAHEQYF

d_gene: -
j_gene: TRBJ2-5
v_gene: TRBV29-1
abundance: -
CDR3nt: TGCAGCGTTGAAGTATGGCAGGGAGAGACCCAGTACTTC
CDR3aa: CSVEVWQGETQYF

d_gene: -
j_gene: TRBJ1-2
v_gene: TRBV11-2
abundance: -
CDR3nt: TGTGCCAGCAGCTCATTGGACAGCCAATTTCTCTATGGCTACACCTTC
CDR3aa: CASSSLDSQFLYGYTF

d_gene: -
j_gene: TRBJ2-1
v_gene: TRBV7-3
abundance: once
CDR3nt: TGTGCCAGCAGCTTAAACCCGGGGTTACGAAGCGATGAGCAGTTCTTC
CDR3aa: CASSLNPGLRSDEQFF

d_gene: -
j_gene: TRBJ2-1
v_gene: TRBV6-5
abundance: few
CDR3nt: TGTGCCAGCAGTTCCTTCCTAAAATACAATGAGCAGTTCTTC
CDR3aa: CASSSFLKYNEQFF

d_gene: -
j_gene: TRBJ1-4
v_gene: TRBV15
abundance: -
CDR3nt: TGTGCCACCAGCAGAGATACTCTGGTCCTGGCATCTAGTGAAAAACTGTTTTTT
CDR3aa: CATSRDTLVLASSEKLFF

d_gene: -
j_gene: TRBJ1-5
v_gene: TRBV10-2
abundance: -
CDR3nt: TGCGCCAGCAGTGAGTACAGAGCCCCCAATCAGCCCCAGCATTTT
CDR3aa: CASSEYRAPNQPQHF

d_gene: TRBD2
j_gene: TRBJ2-1
v_gene: TRBV7-9
abundance: -
CDR3nt: TGTGCCAGCAGCCCGCACCGACTAGCGGGGGGGAACTCCTACAATGAGCAGTTCTTC
CDR3aa: CASSPHRLAGGNSYNEQFF

d_gene: -
j_gene: TRBJ1-1
v_gene: TRBV4-3
abundance: few
CDR3nt: TGCGCCAGCAGCCAATTCGCGGGAGGCACTGAAGCTTTCTTT
CDR3aa: CASSQFAGGTEAFF

d_gene: -
j_gene: TRBJ2-2
v_gene: TRBV7-3
abundance: -
CDR3nt: TGTGCCAGCAGTCGGGATTCGAACACCGGGGAGCTGTTTTTT
CDR3aa: CASSRDSNTGELFF

d_gene: TRBD2
j_gene: TRBJ2-3
v_gene: TRBV30
abundance: -
CDR3nt: TGTGCCTGGAGTAAGACTAGCGGGAGAGACTACACAGATACGCAGTATTTT
CDR3aa: CAWSKTSGRDYTDTQYF

d_gene: -
j_gene: TRBJ1-4
v_gene: TRBV30
abundance: once
CDR3nt: TGTGCCTGGAGCGATGCAGGGTGGATTGAAAAACTGTTTTTT
CDR3aa: CAWSDAGWIEKLFF

d_gene: TRBD1
j_gene: TRBJ1-5
v_gene: TRBV19
abundance: -
CDR3nt: TGTGCCAGTACTCCGGGACAGGGAAATCAGCCCCAGCATTTT
CDR3aa: CASTPGQGNQPQHF

d_gene: -
j_gene: TRBJ2-3
v_gene: TRBV18
abundance: -
CDR3nt: TGTGCCAGCTCACCACAGGTGGGAGTGGGAGATACGCAGTATTTT
CDR3aa: CASSPQVGVGDTQYF

d_gene: -
j_gene: TRBJ1-5
v_gene: TRBV18
abundance: -
CDR3nt: TGTGCCAGCTCACCGGCCGTAAATCAGCCCCAGCATTTT
CDR3aa: CASSPAVNQPQHF

d_gene: -
j_gene: TRBJ2-1
v_gene: TRBV10-3
abundance: once
CDR3nt: TGTGCCATCAGTGGGACTACTGGGGTTTCTAACGGGGAGCAGTTCTTC
CDR3aa: CAISGTTGVSNGEQFF

d_gene: TRBD1
j_gene: TRBJ2-2
v_gene: TRBV29-1
abundance: -
CDR3nt: TGCAGCGTTCTCGGGACAGGGTTGGCCGGGGAGCTGTTTTTT
CDR3aa: CSVLGTGLAGELFF

d_gene: -
j_gene: TRBJ1-1
v_gene: TRBV5-6
abundance: -
CDR3nt: TGTGCCAGCAGCTTATGGGCCAACACTGAAGCTTTCTTT
CDR3aa: CASSLWANTEAFF

d_gene: -
j_gene: TRBJ2-1
v_gene: TRBV4-1
abundance: -
CDR3nt: TGCGCCAGCAGCCATTCTTACGGGGTCTACAATGAGCAGTTCTTC
CDR3aa: CASSHSYGVYNEQFF

d_gene: -
j_gene: TRBJ1-4
v_gene: TRBV2
abundance: few
CDR3nt: TGTGCCAGCAGGGGGGGGGAAAAACTGTTTTTT
CDR3aa: CASRGGEKLFF

d_gene: -
j_gene: TRBJ2-7
v_gene: TRBV28
abundance: once
CDR3nt: TGTGCCAGCACCCTACTAGCATCTGACGAGCAGTACTTC
CDR3aa: CASTLLASDEQYF